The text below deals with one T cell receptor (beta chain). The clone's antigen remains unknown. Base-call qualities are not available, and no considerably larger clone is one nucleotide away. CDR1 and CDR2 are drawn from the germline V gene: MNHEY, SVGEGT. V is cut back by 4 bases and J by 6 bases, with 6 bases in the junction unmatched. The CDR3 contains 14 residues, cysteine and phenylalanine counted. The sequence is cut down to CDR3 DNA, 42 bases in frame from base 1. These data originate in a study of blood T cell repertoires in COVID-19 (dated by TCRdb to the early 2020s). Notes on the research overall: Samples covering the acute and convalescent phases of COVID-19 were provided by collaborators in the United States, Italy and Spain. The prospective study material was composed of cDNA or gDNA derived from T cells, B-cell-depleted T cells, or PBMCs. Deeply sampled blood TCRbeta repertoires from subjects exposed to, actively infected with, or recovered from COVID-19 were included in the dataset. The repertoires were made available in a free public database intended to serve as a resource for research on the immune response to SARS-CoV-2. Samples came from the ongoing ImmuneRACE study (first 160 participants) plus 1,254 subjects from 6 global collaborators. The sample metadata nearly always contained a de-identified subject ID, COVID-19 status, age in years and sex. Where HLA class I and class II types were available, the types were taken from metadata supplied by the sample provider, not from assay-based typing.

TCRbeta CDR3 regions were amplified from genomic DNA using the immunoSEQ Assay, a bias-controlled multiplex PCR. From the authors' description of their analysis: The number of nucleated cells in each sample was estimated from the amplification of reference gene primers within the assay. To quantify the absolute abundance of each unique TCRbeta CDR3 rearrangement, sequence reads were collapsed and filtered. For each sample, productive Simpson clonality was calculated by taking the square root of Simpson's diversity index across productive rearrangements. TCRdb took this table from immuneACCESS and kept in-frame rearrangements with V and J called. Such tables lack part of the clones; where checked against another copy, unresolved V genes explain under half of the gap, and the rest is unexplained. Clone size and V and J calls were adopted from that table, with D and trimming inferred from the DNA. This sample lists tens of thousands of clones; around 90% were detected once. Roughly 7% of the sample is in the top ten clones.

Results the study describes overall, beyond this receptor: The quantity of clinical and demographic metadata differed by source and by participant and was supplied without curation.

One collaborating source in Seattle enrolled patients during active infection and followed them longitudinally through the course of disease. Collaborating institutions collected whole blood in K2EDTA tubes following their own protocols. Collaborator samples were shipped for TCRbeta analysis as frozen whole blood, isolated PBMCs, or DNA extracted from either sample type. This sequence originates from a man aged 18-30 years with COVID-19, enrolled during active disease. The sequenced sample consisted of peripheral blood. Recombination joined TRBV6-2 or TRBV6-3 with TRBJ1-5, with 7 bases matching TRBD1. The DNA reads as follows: TGTGCCAGCAGTTTTTGGGACAGCTCTCAGCCCCAGCATTTT. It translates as CASSFWDSSQPQHF.